The 8 T cell receptor beta chains in this list originate from one sample, sequenced in a study of T cells in Graves' hyperthyroidism and ophthalmopathy. Template material for amplifying TCR beta CDR3 regions consisted of RNA transcripts. The HTBI set primed first-round TCR CDR3 RT-PCR. Using its own MiXCR run on the multiplex PCR reads, TCRdb lists one record per CDR3 protein. The repertoire holds some 370,000 distinct CDR3 sequences, with about an eighth as singletons. Sequencing was carried out using blood. The source of these receptors is a man aged 45-65 years with Graves' ophthalmopathy.

This clonotype appeared many times. The rearrangement uses TRBV5-1 and TRBJ1-2; 10 nucleotides match TRBD1. CDR1 SGHRS and CDR2 YFSETQ come from the germline V gene. The CDR3 spans 14 residues. Germline trimming cut 4 bases from V and 2 bases from J; bases unmatched to any gene: 2. As DNA, the CDR3 is TGCGCCAGCAGCGGACAGGGGGAGAACTATGGCTACACCTTC. Protein sequence: CASSGQGENYGYTF.

This clonotype showed up many times. The J gene is TRBJ2-7, the V gene TRBV5-6; TRBD2 matches at 10 bases. V trimming: 4 bases; J trimming: 2 bases; junction bases outside the gene matches: 6. Germline V gene data show CDR1 as SGHDT and CDR2 as YYEEEE. The CDR3 contains 15 residues. CDR3 bases: TGTGCCAGCAGCCGGGGACTAGCGCTAACCTACGAGCAGTACTTC. It yields the protein CASSRGLALTYEQYF.

This clonotype was picked up many times. The chain uses TRBV15 and TRBJ2-6, with D hard to call. V was pared by 5 bases and J by 1 base, with 9 bases between. The CDR3 length is 15 residues. Germline CDR1 LNHNV, CDR2 YYDKDF (reference sequence). CDR3 in DNA: TGTGCCACCAGCGGTTTCAAATCTGGGGCCAACGTCCTGACTTTC. Amino acid sequence: CATSGFKSGANVLTF. Variable domain in full (rest from reference TRBV15 and TRBJ2-6): DAMVIQNPRYQVTQFGKPVTLSCSQTLNHNVMYWYQQKSSQAPKLLFHYYDKDFNNEADTPDNFQSRRPNTSFCFLDIRSPGLGDTAMYLCATSGFKSGANVLTFGAGSRLTVL.

CDR3 protein: CANLTGYTF. The DNA for the CDR3 is TGTGCCAACCTGACCGGCTACACCTTC. This chain connects TRBV9 to TRBJ1-2; D is unclear. The germline gives CDR1 SGDLS, CDR2 YYNGEE. The CDR3 sequence is 9 residues long. The germline V and J ends were trimmed by 9 bases and 8 bases, with 8 bases remaining between them.

The gene calls are TRBV6-1 and TRBJ2-5; D gene uncertain. Germline V lookup: CDR1 MNHNS, CDR2 SASEGT. The CDR3 contains 14 residues. The V gene lost 2 bases and the J gene lost 5 bases, with 12 bases spanning the gap. DNA of the CDR3: TGTGCCAGCAGTGAATCGCCTCATTTGGAGACCCAGTACTTC. Encoded protein: CASSESPHLETQYF.

The rearrangement joins TRBV12-3 or TRBV12-4 to TRBJ2-3; the match to TRBD2 covers 7 bases. There are 16 residues in the CDR3. With V trimmed by 5 bases and J by 6 bases, 14 bases remained unmatched. The CDR3 DNA follows: TGTGCCAGCAGTCGCCACCGGGAGGCAAAGGAGGATACGCAGTATTTT. Translated, it gives CASSRHREAKEDTQYF.

The rearrangement uses TRBV29-1 and TRBJ2-1; 14 bases fit TRBD2. J gave up 2 bases and V 1 base, and 7 bases lay outside the gene matches. Germline V lookup: CDR1 SQVTM, CDR2 ANQGSEA. CDR3 length: 18 residues. The CDR3 DNA sequence: TGCAGCGTTGAAGTTCTGACTAGCGGGAGGGCAGCCTACAATGAGCAGTTCTTC. Protein sequence: CSVEVLTSGRAAYNEQFF.

There are many counts of this clonotype. The rearrangement links TRBV9 to TRBJ2-1; 11 bases align to TRBD2. The CDR3 is 16 residues long. Per germline, CDR1 SGDLS and CDR2 YYNGEE. V lost 6 bases to trimming and J lost 5 bases; unmatched junction nucleotides: 10. DNA for the CDR3: TGTGCCAGCAACCAAAAAGGGACTAGCGGCCACAATGAGCAGTTCTTC. Its translation is CASNQKGTSGHNEQFF.